The rows below give T cell receptor beta chains drawn from one sample of a study of cytotoxic CD8 clonotypes in ibrutinib-treated CLL. Libraries were prepared by immunoSEQ multiplex PCR; TCRdb keeps only in-frame clonotypes and omits some of them. The sample has over 250,000 clones, about 72% seen once. Sequencing used PBMCs, obtained at disease progression, from a patient treated with ibrutinib. The receptors originated from a human donor with chronic lymphocytic leukemia. Both conserved end residues are part of each CDR3. The order of the fields is V gene, J gene, D gene, clone size, CDR3 protein, CDR3 DNA. The D gene is left open where the match is weak. Not every row has a clone size; where given, it reads once, few, many or a size class.

TRBV29-1	TRBJ2-5	TRBD1	NA	CSVGQGAIRGETQYF	TGCAGCGTTGGTCAGGGGGCTATTAGGGGAGAGACCCAGTACTTC
TRBV9	TRBJ2-7	NA	NA	CASSARGAYEQYF	TGTGCCAGCAGCGCTCGGGGGGCATACGAGCAGTACTTC
TRBV4-1	TRBJ2-7	TRBD1	NA	CASSQRGGAIREQYF	TGCGCCAGCAGCCAAAGAGGGGGCGCGATACGGGAGCAGTACTTC
TRBV7-9	TRBJ2-1	TRBD2	once	CASSLRAGVGSYNEQFF	TGTGCCAGCAGCTTAAGAGCGGGAGTCGGCTCCTACAATGAGCAGTTCTTC
TRBV5-4	TRBJ1-2	TRBD1	NA	CASSSQGAGYGYTF	TGTGCCAGCAGCTCACAGGGGGCGGGCTATGGCTACACCTTC
TRBV7-3	TRBJ2-3	TRBD2	NA	CASSLTTSGSTDTQYF	TGTGCCAGCAGCTTAACGACTAGCGGTAGCACAGATACGCAGTATTTT
TRBV9	TRBJ1-3	NA	NA	CASSLTTSLGNTIYF	TGTGCCAGCAGCCTGACAACATCCTTGGGAAACACCATATATTTT
TRBV7-9	TRBJ1-5	TRBD1	few	CASSPLTGSNQPQHF	TGTGCCAGCAGCCCTTTGACAGGGAGCAATCAGCCCCAGCATTTT
TRBV7-8	TRBJ2-1	TRBD2	NA	CASSSRLAGGQMYEQFF	TGTGCCAGCAGCTCCAGACTAGCGGGAGGTCAGATGTATGAGCAGTTCTTC
TRBV29-1	TRBJ1-5	TRBD1	NA	CSARTGGGQPQHF	TGCAGCGCCAGGACAGGGGGCGGTCAGCCCCAGCATTTT
TRBV28	TRBJ1-2	NA	NA	CASSLRTYGYTF	TGTGCCAGCAGTTTACGGACCTATGGCTACACCTTC
TRBV9	TRBJ2-7	TRBD1	NA	CASSVAQGYGDEQYF	TGTGCCAGCAGCGTAGCACAGGGGTATGGGGACGAGCAGTACTTC
TRBV9	TRBJ1-6	TRBD1	NA	CASSANDRGQDNSPLHF	TGTGCCAGCAGCGCAAACGACAGGGGGCAGGATAATTCACCCCTCCACTTT
TRBV25-1	TRBJ2-1	NA	NA	CASSAYRDWNEQFF	TGTGCCAGCAGTGCCTACAGGGATTGGAATGAGCAGTTCTTC
TRBV5-1	TRBJ1-2	NA	once	CASSPEAGGYYGYTF	TGCGCCAGCAGCCCCGAGGCGGGGGGATACTATGGCTACACCTTC
TRBV5-1	TRBJ2-2	NA	NA	CASGNANTGELFF	TGCGCCAGCGGGAACGCGAACACCGGGGAGCTGTTTTTT
TRBV6-5	TRBJ2-5	NA	once	CASSSWGQDQETQYF	TGTGCCAGCAGTTCTTGGGGTCAGGACCAAGAGACCCAGTACTTC
TRBV5-1	TRBJ1-4	TRBD1	NA	CASSLGRGRVGEKLFF	TGCGCCAGCAGCTTGGGCAGGGGGCGCGTCGGGGAAAAACTGTTTTTT
TRBV29-1	TRBJ1-1	NA	NA	CSTALLQTEAFF	TGCAGCACGGCATTACTACAAACTGAAGCTTTCTTT
TRBV4-3	TRBJ2-3	NA	NA	CASSQGSRGKVSDTQYF	TGCGCCAGCAGCCAAGGGTCCCGGGGGAAAGTGTCAGATACGCAGTATTTT
TRBV18	TRBJ2-7	TRBD1	NA	CASSGRLQGATYEQYF	TGTGCCAGCTCAGGGCGATTACAGGGGGCTACCTACGAGCAGTACTTC
TRBV14	TRBJ1-2	NA	NA	CASSYGMFDGYTF	TGTGCCAGCAGCTACGGGATGTTCGATGGCTACACCTTC
TRBV9	TRBJ2-7	NA	NA	CASSVDPAGRGGEQYF	TGTGCCAGCAGCGTAGACCCAGCGGGAAGGGGGGGTGAGCAGTACTTC
TRBV25-1	TRBJ2-5	NA	NA	CASSELWGSETQYF	TGTGCCAGCAGTGAATTATGGGGGAGTGAGACCCAGTACTTC
TRBV7-2	TRBJ2-7	TRBD2	NA	CASSSPWAGDRRYEQYF	TGTGCCAGCAGCTCACCCTGGGCGGGAGATAGGCGCTACGAGCAGTACTTC
TRBV7-2	TRBJ1-2	NA	few	CASSFSGDGYTF	TGTGCCAGCAGCTTTTCCGGGGATGGCTACACCTTC
TRBV5-1	TRBJ1-5	NA	NA	CASSVKNRAGARMNQPQHF	TGCGCCAGCAGCGTTAAAAACAGGGCGGGGGCCCGTATGAATCAGCCCCAGCATTTT
TRBV9	TRBJ2-7	NA	NA	CASSVRGGPSLEQYF	TGTGCCAGCAGCGTAAGGGGCGGGCCGTCGCTCGAGCAGTACTTC
TRBV2	TRBJ1-5	NA	few	CASSEGGGSNQPQHF	TGTGCCAGCAGTGAAGGAGGGGGTAGTAATCAGCCCCAGCATTTT
TRBV4-1	TRBJ2-1	NA	NA	CASSLRAAPGEQFF	TGCGCCAGCAGCCTCCGGGCAGCTCCCGGTGAGCAGTTCTTC
TRBV19	TRBJ2-2	TRBD1	NA	CASSGQGNAGELFF	TGTGCCAGTAGCGGACAGGGTAACGCCGGGGAGCTGTTTTTT
TRBV6-6	TRBJ1-1	NA	NA	CASSSDATEAFF	TGTGCCAGCAGTTCTGATGCCACTGAAGCTTTCTTT
TRBV7-3	TRBJ2-7	NA	NA	CASSFLHTYEQYF	TGTGCCAGCAGCTTTTTACACACCTACGAGCAGTACTTC
TRBV27	TRBJ2-1	TRBD2	NA	CATQRLAGVNEQFF	TGTGCCACCCAGCGTCTAGCGGGAGTCAATGAGCAGTTCTTC
TRBV23-1	TRBJ1-4	NA	NA	CASTGQIEKLFF	TGCGCCAGCACCGGACAGATTGAAAAACTGTTTTTT
TRBV28	TRBJ1-2	NA	few	CASSALEGRYGYTF	TGTGCCAGCAGTGCCCTGGAGGGACGATATGGCTACACCTTC
TRBV2	TRBJ2-5	TRBD1	few	CASSGYSDREETQYF	TGTGCCAGCAGTGGGTACTCCGACAGGGAAGAGACCCAGTACTTC
TRBV9	TRBJ2-1	NA	NA	CASSAHLLGQLYNEQFF	TGTGCCAGCAGCGCCCACCTTCTTGGACAGCTCTACAATGAGCAGTTCTTC
TRBV9	TRBJ2-7	NA	NA	CASSPSYEQYF	TGTGCCAGCAGCCCTTCCTACGAGCAGTACTTC
TRBV18	TRBJ2-1	TRBD2	NA	CASSPPFSGMGYNEQFF	TGTGCCAGCTCACCACCTTTTAGCGGGATGGGGTACAATGAGCAGTTCTTC
TRBV7-2	TRBJ2-1	TRBD2	many	CASTHSGRYNEQFF	TGTGCCAGCACCCATAGCGGGAGATACAATGAGCAGTTCTTC
TRBV7-2	TRBJ1-1	NA	NA	CASSLATGSTEAFF	TGTGCCAGCAGCTTAGCTACAGGGTCCACTGAAGCTTTCTTT
TRBV14	TRBJ1-2	NA	few	CASSREAASYGYTF	TGTGCCAGCAGCCGAGAGGCGGCTAGCTATGGCTACACCTTC
TRBV23-1	TRBJ1-1	NA	NA	CASSLEVVTEAFF	TGCGCCAGCAGTCTGGAGGTGGTCACTGAAGCTTTCTTT
TRBV19	TRBJ2-1	NA	NA	CASSIGTYNEQFF	TGTGCCAGTAGTATAGGGACTTACAATGAGCAGTTCTTC
TRBV6-5	TRBJ2-5	TRBD1	NA	CASSYLTGVGVTQYF	TGTGCCAGCAGTTACTTAACAGGGGTTGGTGTGACCCAGTACTTC
TRBV27	TRBJ2-7	NA	NA	CASRGLGNTTYEQYF	TGTGCCAGCAGGGGTTTGGGAAATACGACCTACGAGCAGTACTTC
TRBV5-1	TRBJ2-2	TRBD1	NA	CASSLEGQGAFAGELFF	TGCGCCAGCAGCTTGGAGGGACAGGGGGCTTTCGCCGGGGAGCTGTTTTTT
TRBV28	TRBJ1-4	TRBD1	NA	CATLQGGNEKLFF	TGTGCCACCTTACAAGGGGGCAATGAAAAACTGTTTTTT
TRBV14	TRBJ2-1	TRBD2	NA	CASSQRRGGGDYNEQFF	TGTGCCAGCAGCCAACGCAGGGGCGGGGGGGACTACAATGAGCAGTTCTTC
TRBV6-6	TRBJ2-7	TRBD2	once	CASSPDLAESYEQYF	TGTGCCAGCAGTCCCGACCTAGCGGAATCCTACGAGCAGTACTTC
TRBV2	TRBJ2-5	NA	NA	CASSPKVTQETQYF	TGTGCCAGCAGCCCCAAGGTGACACAAGAGACCCAGTACTTC
TRBV5-4	TRBJ1-2	TRBD1	once	CASRLQGVWSGYTF	TGTGCCAGCAGACTACAGGGGGTGTGGAGTGGCTACACCTTC
TRBV5-6	TRBJ1-2	TRBD1	few	CASSRDSYGYTF	TGTGCCAGCAGCCGGGACAGCTATGGCTACACCTTC
TRBV5-6	TRBJ2-5	NA	NA	CASSSNGILKETQYF	TGTGCCAGCAGCAGTAACGGGATTTTGAAAGAGACCCAGTACTTC
TRBV7-2	TRBJ1-4	TRBD1	NA	CASSLAGGPGGRSEKLFF	TGTGCCAGCAGCTTAGCCGGGGGCCCAGGGGGTCGCAGTGAAAAACTGTTTTTT
TRBV7-3	TRBJ2-1	NA	NA	CASSLDQREQFF	TGTGCCAGCAGCTTAGACCAGCGGGAGCAGTTCTTC